The T cell receptor (beta chain) described here comes from a study of blood T cells in healthy people across ages. The CDR3 consists of 14 residues. Per the germline V gene, CDR1 is SGHRS and CDR2 is YFSETQ. To note about this clonotype: The antigen is not known. A junction boundary mismatches the germline segment, possibly from a read error.

The use of a sample-barcoded 5' primer and a J-beta primer mix characterized a second PCR of about 7 to 12 cycles. TCRdb called the 5' RACE reads again in MiXCR, with one record for every CDR3 protein. The sample contains approximately 760,000 distinct CDR3 sequences, roughly 25% of which appear only once. The study drew donors from healthy Caucasian individuals in Russia aged about 6 to 90. Findings of the study overall: In older individuals, TCR beta diversity per million T cells was lower, falling roughly linearly with age.

The same specimen was also included in a second study, on T cells of mothers and their children. That work contributes: All extracted RNA went into cDNA synthesis, roughly 1.5 ug per 15 ul.

The sequence was obtained from a boy younger than 18 in good health. The chain joins TRBV5-1 to TRBJ1-1; D remains unclear. The sequencing input was blood. CDR3 DNA: TGCGCCAGCAGCTTGGGCTCCATGAACACTGAAGCTTCCTTT. The encoded protein is CASSLGSMNTEASF.